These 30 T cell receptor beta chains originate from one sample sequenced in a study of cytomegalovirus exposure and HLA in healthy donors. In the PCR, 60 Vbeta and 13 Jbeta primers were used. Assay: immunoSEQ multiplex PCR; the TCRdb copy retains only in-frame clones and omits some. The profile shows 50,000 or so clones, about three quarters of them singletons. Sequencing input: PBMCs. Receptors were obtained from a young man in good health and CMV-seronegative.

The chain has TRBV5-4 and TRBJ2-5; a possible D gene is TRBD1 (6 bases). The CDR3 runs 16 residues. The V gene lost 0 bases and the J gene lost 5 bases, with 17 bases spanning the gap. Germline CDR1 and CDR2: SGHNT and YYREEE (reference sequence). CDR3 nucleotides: TGTGCCAGCAGCTTGGGGGGTGCGACAGGCGGGGAGACCCAGTACTTC. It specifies CASSLGGATGGETQYF.

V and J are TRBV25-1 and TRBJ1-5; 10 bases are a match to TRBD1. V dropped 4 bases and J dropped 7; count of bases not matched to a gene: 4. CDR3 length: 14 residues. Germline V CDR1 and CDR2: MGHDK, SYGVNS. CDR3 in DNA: TGTGCCAGCAGTGGACAGGGGGCTCGACAGCCCCAGCATTTT. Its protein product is CASSGQGARQPQHF.

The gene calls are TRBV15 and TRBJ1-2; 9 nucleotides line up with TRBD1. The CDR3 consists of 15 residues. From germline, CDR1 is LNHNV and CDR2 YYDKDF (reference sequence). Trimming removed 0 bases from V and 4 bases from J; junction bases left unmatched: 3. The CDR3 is CATSREGTGTYGYTF. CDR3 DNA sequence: TGTGCCACCAGCAGAGAGGGGACAGGGACCTATGGCTACACCTTC.

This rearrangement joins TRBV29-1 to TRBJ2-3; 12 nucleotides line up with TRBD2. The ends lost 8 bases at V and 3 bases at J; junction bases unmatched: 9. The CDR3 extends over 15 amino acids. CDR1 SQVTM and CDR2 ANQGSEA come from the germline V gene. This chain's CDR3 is CSPAGGTSGTDTQYF. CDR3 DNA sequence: TGCAGCCCGGCCGGCGGGACTAGCGGGACAGATACGCAGTATTTT.

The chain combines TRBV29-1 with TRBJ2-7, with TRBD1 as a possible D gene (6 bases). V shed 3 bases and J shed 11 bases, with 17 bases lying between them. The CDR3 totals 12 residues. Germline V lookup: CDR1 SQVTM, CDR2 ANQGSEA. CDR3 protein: CSVDLGTLGKYF. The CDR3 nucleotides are TGCAGCGTTGATCTAGGGACACTTGGAAAGTACTTC.

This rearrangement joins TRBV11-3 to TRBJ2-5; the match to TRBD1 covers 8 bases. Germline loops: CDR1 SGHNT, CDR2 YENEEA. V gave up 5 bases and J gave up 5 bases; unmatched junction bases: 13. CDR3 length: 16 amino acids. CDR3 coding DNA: TGTGCCAGCAGCGTACGCGACAGGGGTGGGTTGGAGACCCAGTACTTC. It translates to CASSVRDRGGLETQYF.

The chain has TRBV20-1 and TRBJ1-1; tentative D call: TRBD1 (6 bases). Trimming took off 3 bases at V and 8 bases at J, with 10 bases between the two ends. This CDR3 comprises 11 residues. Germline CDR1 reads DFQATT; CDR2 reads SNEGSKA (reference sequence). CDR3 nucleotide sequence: TGCAGTGCTAGGGCCGGGACAGAAGCTTTCTTT. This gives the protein CSARAGTEAFF.

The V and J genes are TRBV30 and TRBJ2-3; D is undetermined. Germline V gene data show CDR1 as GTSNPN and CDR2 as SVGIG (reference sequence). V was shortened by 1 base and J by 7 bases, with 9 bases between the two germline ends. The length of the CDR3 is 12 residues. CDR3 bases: TGTGCCTGGAGTGAAGTTGGGCATACGCAGTATTTT. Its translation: CAWSEVGHTQYF.

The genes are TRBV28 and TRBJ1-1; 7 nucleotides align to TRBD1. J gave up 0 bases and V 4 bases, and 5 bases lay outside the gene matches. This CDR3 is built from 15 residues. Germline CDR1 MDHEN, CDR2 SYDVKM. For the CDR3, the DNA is TGTGCCAGCAGTTCTTTCGACAGGGTGAACACTGAAGCTTTCTTT. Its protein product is CASSSFDRVNTEAFF.

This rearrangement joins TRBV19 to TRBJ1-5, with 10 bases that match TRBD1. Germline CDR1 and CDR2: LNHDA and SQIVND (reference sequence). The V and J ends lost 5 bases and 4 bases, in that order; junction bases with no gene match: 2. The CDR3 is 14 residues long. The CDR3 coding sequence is TGTGCCAGTAGTCCGGACAGGGGGAATCAGCCCCAGCATTTT. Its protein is CASSPDRGNQPQHF.

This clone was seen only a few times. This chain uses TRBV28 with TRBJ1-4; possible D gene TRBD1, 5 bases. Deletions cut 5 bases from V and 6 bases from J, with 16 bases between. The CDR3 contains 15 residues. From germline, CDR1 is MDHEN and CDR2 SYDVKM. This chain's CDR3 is CASSLGEARDEKLFF. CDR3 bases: TGTGCCAGCAGTCTGGGGGAGGCAAGAGATGAAAAACTGTTTTTT.

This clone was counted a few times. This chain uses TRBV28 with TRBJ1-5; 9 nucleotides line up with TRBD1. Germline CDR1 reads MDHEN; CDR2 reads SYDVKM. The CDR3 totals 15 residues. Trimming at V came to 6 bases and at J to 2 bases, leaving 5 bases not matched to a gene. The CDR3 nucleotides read TGTGCCAGCAGGATGAGGACAGGGGGCAATCAGCCCCAGCATTTT. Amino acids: CASRMRTGGNQPQHF.

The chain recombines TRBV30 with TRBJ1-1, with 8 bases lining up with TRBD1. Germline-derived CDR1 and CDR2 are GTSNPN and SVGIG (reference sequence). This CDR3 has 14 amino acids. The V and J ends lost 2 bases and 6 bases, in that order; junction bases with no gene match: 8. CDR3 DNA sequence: TGTGCCTGGAGTAGACAGGGGTGGGGCCCTGAAGCTTTCTTT. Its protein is CAWSRQGWGPEAFF.

The CDR3 here is CASSLREGITEAFF. In DNA, the CDR3 is TGTGCCAGCAGCTTGAGGGAAGGAATCACTGAAGCTTTCTTT. V gene TRBV7-9 combines with J gene TRBJ1-1; no clear D gene. CDR1 is SEHNR and CDR2 is FQNEAQ in the germline V gene (reference sequence). Deletions cut 3 bases from V and 4 bases from J, with 12 bases between. The CDR3 is 14 residues long.

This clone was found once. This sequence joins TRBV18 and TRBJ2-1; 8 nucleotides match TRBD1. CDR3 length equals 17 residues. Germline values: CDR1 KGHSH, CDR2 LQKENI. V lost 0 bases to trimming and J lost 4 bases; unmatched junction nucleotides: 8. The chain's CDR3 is CASSPPGTGPMYNEQFF. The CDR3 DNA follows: TGTGCCAGCTCACCACCGGGGACAGGTCCGATGTACAATGAGCAGTTCTTC.

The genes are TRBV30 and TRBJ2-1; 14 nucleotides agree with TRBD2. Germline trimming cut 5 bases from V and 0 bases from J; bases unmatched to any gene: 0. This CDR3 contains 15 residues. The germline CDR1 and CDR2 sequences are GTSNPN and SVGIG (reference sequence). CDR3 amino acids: CAWGTSGSSYNEQFF. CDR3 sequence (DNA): TGTGCCTGGGGGACTAGCGGGAGCTCCTACAATGAGCAGTTCTTC.

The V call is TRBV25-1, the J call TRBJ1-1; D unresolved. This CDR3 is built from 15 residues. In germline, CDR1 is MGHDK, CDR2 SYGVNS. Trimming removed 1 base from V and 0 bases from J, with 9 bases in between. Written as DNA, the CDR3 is TGTGCCAGCAGTGAATCAGTACGAATGAACACTGAAGCTTTCTTT. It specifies CASSESVRMNTEAFF. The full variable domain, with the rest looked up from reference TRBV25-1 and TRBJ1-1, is EADIYQTPRYLVIGTGKKITLECSQTMGHDKMYWYQQDPGMELHLIHYSYGVNSTEKGDLSSESTVSRIRTEHFPLTLESARPSHTSQYLCASSESVRMNTEAFFGQGTRLTVV.

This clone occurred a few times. The CDR3 region has the DNA TGTGCTAGTGGTTTGGACGGCAGGGAATTCGAGAGCGAAGCTTTCTTT. It is translated as CASGLDGREFESEAFF. The chain carries TRBV12-5 and TRBJ1-1; weak D call: TRBD1 (5 bases). The V end lost 1 base, the J end lost 8 bases, and 20 bases lay between the germline ends. There are 16 residues in the CDR3. Per the germline V gene, CDR1 is LGHNT and CDR2 is FRNRAP.

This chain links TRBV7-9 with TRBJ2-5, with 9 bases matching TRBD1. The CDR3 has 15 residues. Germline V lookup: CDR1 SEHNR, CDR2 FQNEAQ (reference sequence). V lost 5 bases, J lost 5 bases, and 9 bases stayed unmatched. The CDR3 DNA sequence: TGTGCCAGCAGCCCAGGGGACAGGGTCGGCGAGACCCAGTACTTC. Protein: CASSPGDRVGETQYF.

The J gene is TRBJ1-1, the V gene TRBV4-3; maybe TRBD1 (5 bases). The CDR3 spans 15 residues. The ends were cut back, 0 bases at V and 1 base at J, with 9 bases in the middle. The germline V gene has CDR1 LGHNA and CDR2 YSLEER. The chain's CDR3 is CASSQDPGENTEAFF. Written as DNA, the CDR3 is TGCGCCAGCAGCCAAGACCCGGGGGAGAACACTGAAGCTTTCTTT.

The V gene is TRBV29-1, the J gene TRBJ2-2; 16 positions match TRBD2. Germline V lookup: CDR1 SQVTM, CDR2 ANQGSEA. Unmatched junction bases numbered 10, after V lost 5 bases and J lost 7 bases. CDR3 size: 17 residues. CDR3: CSVRPGLAGGPGGELFF. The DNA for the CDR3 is TGCAGCGTTCGACCGGGACTAGCGGGAGGGCCGGGCGGGGAGCTGTTTTTT.

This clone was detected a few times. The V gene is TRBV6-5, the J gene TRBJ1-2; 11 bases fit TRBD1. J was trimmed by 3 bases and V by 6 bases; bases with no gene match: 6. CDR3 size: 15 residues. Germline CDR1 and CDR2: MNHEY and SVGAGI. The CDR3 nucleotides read TGTGCCAGCAGGTCCGGGACAGGGGGACACTATGGCTACACCTTC. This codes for CASRSGTGGHYGYTF.

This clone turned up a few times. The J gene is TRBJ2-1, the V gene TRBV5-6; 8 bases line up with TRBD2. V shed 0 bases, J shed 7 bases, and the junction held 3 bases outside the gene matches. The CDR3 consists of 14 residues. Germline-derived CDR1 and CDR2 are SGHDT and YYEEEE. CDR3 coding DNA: TGTGCCAGCAGCTTGGCGGGAGGGCTTAATGAGCAGTTCTTC. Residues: CASSLAGGLNEQFF.

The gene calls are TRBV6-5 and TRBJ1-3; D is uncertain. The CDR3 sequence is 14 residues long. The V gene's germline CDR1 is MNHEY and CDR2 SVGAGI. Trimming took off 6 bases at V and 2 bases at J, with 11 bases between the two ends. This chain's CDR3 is CASSQTRAGNTIYF. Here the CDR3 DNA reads TGTGCCAGCAGCCAAACTAGGGCTGGAAACACCATATATTTT.

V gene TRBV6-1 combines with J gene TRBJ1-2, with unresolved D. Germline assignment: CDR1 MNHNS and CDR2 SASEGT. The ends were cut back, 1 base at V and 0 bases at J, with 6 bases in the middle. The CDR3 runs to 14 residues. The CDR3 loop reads CASSEVVTNYGYTF. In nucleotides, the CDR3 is TGTGCCAGCAGTGAAGTAGTGACTAACTATGGCTACACCTTC.

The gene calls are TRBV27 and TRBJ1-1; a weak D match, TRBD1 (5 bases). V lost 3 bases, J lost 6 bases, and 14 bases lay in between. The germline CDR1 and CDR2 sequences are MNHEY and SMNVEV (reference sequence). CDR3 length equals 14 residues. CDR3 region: CASSLTESISEAFF. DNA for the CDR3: TGTGCCAGCAGTTTGACAGAGTCTATCTCTGAAGCTTTCTTT.

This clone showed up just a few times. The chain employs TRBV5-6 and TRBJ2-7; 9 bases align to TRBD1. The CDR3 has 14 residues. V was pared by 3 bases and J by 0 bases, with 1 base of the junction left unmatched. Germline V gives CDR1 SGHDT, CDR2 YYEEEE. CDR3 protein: CASSWGQGSYEQYF. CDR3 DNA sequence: TGTGCCAGCAGCTGGGGACAGGGCTCCTACGAGCAGTACTTC.

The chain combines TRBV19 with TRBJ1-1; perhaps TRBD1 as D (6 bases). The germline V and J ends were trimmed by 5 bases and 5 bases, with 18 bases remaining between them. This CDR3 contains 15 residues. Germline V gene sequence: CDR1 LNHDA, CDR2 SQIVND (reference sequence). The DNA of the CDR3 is TGTGCCAGTAGTTCTCAACCTTTGGGGGCAACTGAAGCTTTCTTT. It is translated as CASSSQPLGATEAFF.

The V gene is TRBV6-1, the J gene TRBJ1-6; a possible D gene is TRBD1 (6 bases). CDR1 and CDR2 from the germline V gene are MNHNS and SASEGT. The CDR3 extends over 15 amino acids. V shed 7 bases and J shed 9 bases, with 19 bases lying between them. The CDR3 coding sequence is TGTGCCAGCAACCCGAAACAGGGTCCACTTTCACCCCTCCACTTT. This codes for CASNPKQGPLSPLHF.

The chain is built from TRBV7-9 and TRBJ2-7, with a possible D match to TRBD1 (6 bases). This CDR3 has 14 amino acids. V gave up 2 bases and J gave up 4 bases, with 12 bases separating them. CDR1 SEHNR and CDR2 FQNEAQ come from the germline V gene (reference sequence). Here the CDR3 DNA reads TGTGCCAGCAGCTTAATACAGGGTAGTTACGAGCAGTACTTC. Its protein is CASSLIQGSYEQYF.